The clone carrying this T cell receptor (beta chain) was recorded once. The sample comes from a study of CD8 T cells in ankylosing spondylitis. Germline trimming cut 3 bases from V and 2 bases from J; bases unmatched to any gene: 7. This CDR3 is built from 17 residues. In germline, CDR1 is SGHDT, CDR2 YYEEEE. One entry per CDR3 protein results from TCRdb running MiXCR on the 5' RACE reads. The sample carries 350,000 to 450,000 distinct CDR3 sequences, roughly 20% recorded once. The sequenced sample was blood, either unsorted or a sorted T cell fraction (not recorded which). The chain recombines TRBV5-6 with TRBJ2-5; 13 bases match TRBD2. The origin of this receptor is a male donor with ankylosing spondylitis or in good health (not recorded which). CDR3 nucleotides: TGTGCCAGCAGCTCCCCGGGACTAGCGGGGACACAAGAGACCCAGTACTTC. It codes for CASSSPGLAGTQETQYF.